This TCR beta chain was identified in a study of human T cells and chemical hapten exposure. This clonotype was observed many times. As for time point: healthy volunteer bleed at 2 weeks. Unfractionated whole blood yielded total RNA. Library construction involved attaching unique molecular identifiers to individual cDNA molecules, which allowed quantitative, reproducible TCR counting. MiXCR, run by TCRdb on the RACE reads, gives a single entry per CDR3 protein. The sample shows some 45,000 distinct CDR3 sequences, roughly 4.1% of them seen only once. The receptor comes from a human donor in good health. Some clones in this sample may be carry-over from other donors' samples. Sample: whole blood.

This CDR3 is CASSLLEGWVNEQFF. The CDR3 nucleotides read TGTGCCAGCAGCCTCCTCGAGGGTTGGGTGAATGAGCAGTTCTTC. The gene calls are TRBV14 and TRBJ2-1; a weak D match, TRBD2 (5 bases). CDR1 is SGHDN and CDR2 is FVKESK in the germline V gene. The CDR3 is 15 amino acids. V lost 4 bases and J 7 bases, leaving 17 bases between the germline ends.